This T cell receptor (beta chain) was sequenced during a study of blood T cell repertoires in COVID-19. Turning to the study itself: Researchers got acute and convalescent COVID-19 samples from the United States, Italy and Spain. PBMCs, B-cell-depleted T cells, or T cells were the source of the cDNA or gDNA that made up the material.

In germline, CDR1 is MNHEY, CDR2 SVGAGI. V was cut by 5 bases and J by 4 bases, with 10 bases left in between. This CDR3 spans 13 amino acids. In the authors' methods: Estimated nucleated cell counts came from reference gene primer amplification. Assay: immunoSEQ multiplex PCR; the TCRdb copy retains only in-frame clones and omits some. V, J and clone size were drawn from that table, and D and trimming were deduced from the DNA. This sample carries around 140,000 clones, 60% to 80% of them seen once, and the ten largest clones take approximately 2%. The clonotype comes from an older woman with acute or convalescent COVID-19. Sequencing was carried out using peripheral blood. V gene TRBV6-5 combines with J gene TRBJ2-3; D is possibly TRBD2 (5 bases). The CDR3 sequence: CASSRDLPDTQYF. The CDR3 DNA is TGTGCCAGCAGTCGGGATTTACCAGATACGCAGTATTTT.